This T cell receptor (beta chain) was documented in a study of blood T cell repertoires in COVID-19 (dated by TCRdb to 2019 to 2021). Describing the broader study: The collaborator samples originated in the United States, Italy and Spain and spanned the acute and convalescent phases of COVID-19. Samples came from the ongoing ImmuneRACE study (first 160 participants) plus 1,254 subjects from 6 global collaborators. Sample metadata almost always included a de-identified subject ID, COVID-19 status, age in years and sex. The repertoires were released in a freely available public database meant as a resource for research on the immune response to SARS-CoV-2. Where available, HLA class I and class II types were obtained from metadata supplied by the sample provider rather than from assay-based typing. The prospective study material was composed of cDNA or gDNA derived from T cells, B-cell-depleted T cells, or PBMCs. Subjects who had been exposed to COVID-19, were actively infected with it, or had recovered from it provided the deeply sampled blood TCRbeta repertoires that made up the dataset.

The germline V gene encodes CDR1 SGHRS and CDR2 YFSETQ. The CDR3 runs 12 residues from the cysteine to the phenylalanine. The only DNA kept is the CDR3, 36 bases in frame from the first base. Between the V and J ends, shortened by 2 bases and 6 bases respectively, the junction contains 9 bases. One collaborating source in Seattle enrolled patients while the patients were actively infected and followed the patients over time throughout the course of disease. Whole blood was collected in K2EDTA tubes by collaborating institutions according to the institutions' own protocols. For TCRbeta analysis, collaborators shipped samples as frozen whole blood, isolated PBMCs, or DNA extracted from either of those sample types. Overall results and qualifications from the work: How much clinical and demographic metadata was included differed by source and by participant, and the metadata was provided uncurated.

As to this clone: Its antigen specificity is not known. There are no base qualities to consult, and no much larger clone falls within one base.

TCRbeta CDR3 regions were amplified from genomic DNA by means of the immunoSEQ Assay, a bias-controlled multiplex PCR. Per the authors' processing: The number of nucleated cells in each sample was estimated by amplification of reference gene primers within the assay. To quantify the absolute abundance of each unique TCRbeta CDR3 rearrangement, sequence reads were collapsed and filtered. Productive Simpson clonality was computed per sample as the square root of Simpson's diversity index over productive rearrangements. Held by TCRdb, this immuneACCESS table contains in-frame sequences only and omits some clones. Under half of the omission traces to an unresolved V gene where checked; the cause of the rest is unknown. D and trimming were read from the DNA, whereas the V and J calls and clone size are those reported in that table. Counted in this sample were 230,000 or so clones; 80% to 90% of them appeared once. The ten biggest clones cover around 7% of the sample.

The TCR originated in a woman of 80 years or more with COVID-19, enrolled during active disease. The chain is assembled from TRBV5-1 and TRBJ2-7; 6 matching bases give a weak D call of TRBD2. Material for sequencing was peripheral blood. The DNA reads TGCGCCAGCAGCTTCCTGGGAGGCGAGCAGTACTTC. Its coded protein is CASSFLGGEQYF.